This record covers a single TCR beta chain. Data came from immunoSEQ multiplex PCR; TCRdb stores just in-frame clones and leaves some out. The sample holds some 160,000 clones, approximately 90% seen once. The sample is drawn from a study of cytomegalovirus exposure and HLA in healthy donors. The germline V gene encodes CDR1 KGHSH and CDR2 LQKENI. This CDR3 region has 14 residues. Trimming pared 3 bases from V and 5 bases from J, leaving 14 bases between. A 120-subject validation cohort, separate from the roughly 700-subject first cohort, supplied the donors. The TCR originated in a man younger than 35 in good health and CMV-seronegative. Sequencing used PBMCs. The chain joins TRBV18 to TRBJ2-7, with D possibly TRBD2 on 5 matching bases. The CDR3 here is CASSPGGASHEQYF. CDR3 in DNA: TGTGCCAGCTCACCTGGCGGCGCTAGCCACGAGCAGTACTTC.